This T cell receptor (beta chain) was sequenced for a study of T cell repertoires in cytomegalovirus infection. On the study more broadly: In public TCR beta signatures, there were indications of both CMV infection and matching HLA type.

CDR1 and CDR2 from the germline V gene are SGHAT and FQNNGV. The CDR3 is made up of 17 amino acids. The ends lost 0 bases at V and 4 bases at J; junction bases unmatched: 8. TCRdb called the reads again in MiXCR, with one record for every CDR3 protein. This table has under 600,000 distinct CDR3 sequences, approximately 16% appearing once. Study-wide findings and caveats: It was HLA-C-restricted CMV-specific TCR beta clonotypes that dominated the response ex vivo. Carriage of CMV together with the relevant HLA was identifiable through cumulative public TCR beta family frequency.

Ten or more counts support this clonotype. The antigen is not known. The source of this sequence is a human donor in good health (CMV status not recorded). Some clones in this sample may be carry-over from other donors' samples. The chain employs TRBV11-2 and TRBJ2-1; 8 positions match TRBD1. Input material: CD8+ T cells from PBMCs. CDR3: CASSLDRYRGDYNEQFF. In nucleotides, the CDR3 is TGTGCCAGCAGCTTAGATCGGTACAGGGGGGATTACAATGAGCAGTTCTTC.